Here is one T cell receptor (beta chain) with its context. V lost 4 bases and J 2 bases, leaving 10 bases between the germline ends. This CDR3 contains 14 residues. Germline-derived CDR1 and CDR2 are SEHNR and FQNEAQ (reference sequence). Survey-level immunoSEQ sequencing profiled the TCR beta repertoire. Measured with immunoSEQ multiplex PCR; TCRdb has only the in-frame clones, and not every one. The table lists approximately 50,000 clones, over 85% of them singletons. The chain couples TRBV7-9 to TRBJ2-3; a weak D match, TRBD1 (6 bases). Sample: PBMCs. The TCR originated in a man aged 40-50 years with rheumatoid arthritis. CDR3 amino acids: CASSYRTDTDTQYF. The CDR3, as DNA: TGTGCCAGCAGCTACCGGACAGACACAGATACGCAGTATTTT.